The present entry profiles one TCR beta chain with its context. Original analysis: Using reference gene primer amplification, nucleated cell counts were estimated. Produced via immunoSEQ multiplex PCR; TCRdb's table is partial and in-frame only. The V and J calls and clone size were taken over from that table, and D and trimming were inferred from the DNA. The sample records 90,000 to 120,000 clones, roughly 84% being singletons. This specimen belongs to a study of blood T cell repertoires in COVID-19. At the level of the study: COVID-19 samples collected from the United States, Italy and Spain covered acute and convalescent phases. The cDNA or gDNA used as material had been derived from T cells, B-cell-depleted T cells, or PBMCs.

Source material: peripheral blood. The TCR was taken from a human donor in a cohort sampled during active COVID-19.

In DNA form, the CDR3 reads TGTGCCAGCAGCTTAGCGTCGGGGGGTTACAATGAGCAGTTCTTC. Translation gives CASSLASGGYNEQFF. The chain links TRBV11-2 to TRBJ2-1, with TRBD2 matching 7 bases. This CDR3 region has 15 residues. Germline trimming cut 1 base from V and 4 bases from J; bases unmatched to any gene: 4. Germline CDR1 and CDR2: SGHAT and FQNNGV.